The text below deals with one T cell receptor (beta chain). Assay used: immunoSEQ multiplex PCR; TCRdb lists only in-frame clones, some missing. The table shows about 210,000 clones, with about 83% occurring only once. This sample is drawn from a study of blood T cell repertoires in COVID-19. Overall study: Material from acute and convalescent COVID-19 was sourced from the United States, Italy and Spain.

The origin of this receptor is a woman aged 50 to 60 with acute or convalescent COVID-19. The sample was peripheral blood.

CDR3 nucleotides: TGCGCCAGCAGCTTACAACTAGCGGGCCCCGGGGAGACCCAGTACTTC. This translates into CASSLQLAGPGETQYF. The V and J genes are TRBV5-1 and TRBJ2-5; 9 nucleotides line up with TRBD2. Germline V gives CDR1 SGHRS, CDR2 YFSETQ. With V trimmed by 2 bases and J by 5 bases, 10 bases remained unmatched. This CDR3 spans 16 amino acids.